This T cell receptor (beta chain) appears in the sequencing data of a study of radiotherapy plus CTLA-4 blockade in lung cancer. Study at large: Around a sixth of patients responded objectively, and 31% achieved disease control. Study-wide results and limits: An expansion of tumor-derived TCR clones occurred in blood after radiotherapy plus ipilimumab. Reports state that early shifts in blood T cell clones, with interferon-beta, best predicted response.

Patients in the study, people with chemo-refractory metastatic non-small-cell lung cancer, received focal radiation plus ipilimumab CTLA-4 blockade. V lost 3 bases, J lost 4 bases, and 7 bases stayed unmatched. CDR1 and CDR2 (germline): LGHNA, YSLEER. The CDR3 length is 16 residues. About this clone itself: Its antigen is currently unknown.

Data came from immunoSEQ multiplex PCR; TCRdb stores just in-frame clones and leaves some out. The sample consists of around 72,000 clones, 78% of them appearing once. The TCR was taken from a human donor with non-small cell lung cancer who had a complete response to radiotherapy plus ipilimumab. Sequencing used peripheral blood, obtained from a patient treated with radiotherapy plus ipilimumab. V and J are TRBV4-3 and TRBJ2-2; TRBD1 agrees at 8 bases. CDR3 bases: TGCGCCAGCAGCCACACCTTGGACAGGGCCACCGGGGAGCTGTTTTTT. Its protein is CASSHTLDRATGELFF.